The clone carrying this TCR beta chain was counted a single time. The data originate from a study of T cell responses to AZD1222 COVID-19 vaccine. The protocol was immunoSEQ multiplex PCR, while the TCRdb copy is restricted to in-frame clones and leaves out a portion. The data hold 55,000 to 75,000 clones, with about four fifths observed a single time. The CDR3 runs 14 residues. V gave up 4 bases and J gave up 1 base, with 8 bases separating them. Germline-derived CDR1 and CDR2 are MDHEN and SYDVKM. The chain links TRBV28 to TRBJ1-5; no clear D. Sequencing was performed on peripheral blood, taken on day 0 of AZD1222 vaccination. This receptor was taken from an adult in good health. Written as DNA, the CDR3 is TGTGCCAGCAGTTCAGTTACCAGCAATCAGCCCCAGCATTTT. This translates into CASSSVTSNQPQHF. Combining the CDR3 with reference TRBV28 and TRBJ1-5 gives the whole variable domain DVKVTQSSRYLVKRTGEKVFLECVQDMDHENMFWYRQDPGLGLRLIYFSYDVKMKEKGDIPEGYSVSREKKERFSLILESASTNQTSMYLCASSSVTSNQPQHFGDGTRLSIL.